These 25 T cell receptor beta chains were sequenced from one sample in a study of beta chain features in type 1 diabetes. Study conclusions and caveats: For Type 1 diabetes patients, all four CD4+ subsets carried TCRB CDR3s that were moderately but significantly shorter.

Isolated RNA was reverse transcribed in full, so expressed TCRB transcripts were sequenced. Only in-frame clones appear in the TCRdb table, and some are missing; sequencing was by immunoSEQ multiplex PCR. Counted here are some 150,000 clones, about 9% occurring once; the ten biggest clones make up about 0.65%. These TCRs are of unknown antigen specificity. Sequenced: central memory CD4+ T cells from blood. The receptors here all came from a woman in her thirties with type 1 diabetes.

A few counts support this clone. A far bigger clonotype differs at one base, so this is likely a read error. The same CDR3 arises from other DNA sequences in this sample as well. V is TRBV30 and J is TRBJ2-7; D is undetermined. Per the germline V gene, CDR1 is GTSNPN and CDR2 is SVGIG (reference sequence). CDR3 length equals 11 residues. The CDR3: CAWSVAYEQYF. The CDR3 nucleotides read TGCGCCTGGAGTGTGGCATACGAGCAGTACTTC.

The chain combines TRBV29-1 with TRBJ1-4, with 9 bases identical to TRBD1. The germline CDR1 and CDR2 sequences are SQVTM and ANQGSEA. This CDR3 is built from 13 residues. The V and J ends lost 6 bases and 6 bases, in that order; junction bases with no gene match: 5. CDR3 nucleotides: TGCAGCGTGAAGGACAGGGGTTATGAAAAACTGTTTTTT. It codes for CSVKDRGYEKLFF. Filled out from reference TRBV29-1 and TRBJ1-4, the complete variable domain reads SAVISQKPSRDICQRGTSLTIQCQVDSQVTMMFWYRQQPGQSLTLIATANQGSEATYESGFVIDKFPISRPNLTFSTLTVSNMSPEDSSIYLCSVKDRGYEKLFFGSGTQLSVL.

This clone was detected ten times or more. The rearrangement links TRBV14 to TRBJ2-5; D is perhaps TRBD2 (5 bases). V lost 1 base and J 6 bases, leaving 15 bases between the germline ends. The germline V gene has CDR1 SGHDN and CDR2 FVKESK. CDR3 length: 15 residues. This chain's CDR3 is CASSQGSVGAKTQYF. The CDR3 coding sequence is TGTGCCAGCAGCCAAGGATCAGTGGGAGCGAAGACCCAGTACTTC.

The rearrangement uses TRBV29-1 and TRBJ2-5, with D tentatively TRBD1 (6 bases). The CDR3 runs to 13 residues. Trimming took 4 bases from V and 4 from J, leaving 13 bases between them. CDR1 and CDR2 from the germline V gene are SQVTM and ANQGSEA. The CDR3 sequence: CSVAQGTRETQYF. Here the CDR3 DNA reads TGCAGCGTTGCCCAGGGGACCAGAGAGACCCAGTACTTC.

The CDR3 here is CASSLALAGEHEQFF. The CDR3 bases are TGTGCCAGCAGCTTGGCACTAGCGGGAGAGCATGAGCAGTTCTTC. The chain carries TRBV5-4 and TRBJ2-1; TRBD2 agrees at 11 bases. Unmatched junction bases numbered 4, after V lost 0 bases and J lost 8 bases. The germline V gene has CDR1 SGHNT and CDR2 YYREEE (reference sequence). The CDR3 runs 15 residues.

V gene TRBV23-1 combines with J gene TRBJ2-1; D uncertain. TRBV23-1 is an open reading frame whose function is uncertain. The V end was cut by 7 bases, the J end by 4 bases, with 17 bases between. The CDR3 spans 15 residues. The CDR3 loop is CASTYGRCPYNEQFF. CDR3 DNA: TGCGCCAGCACCTATGGCAGGTGCCCTTACAATGAGCAGTTCTTC.

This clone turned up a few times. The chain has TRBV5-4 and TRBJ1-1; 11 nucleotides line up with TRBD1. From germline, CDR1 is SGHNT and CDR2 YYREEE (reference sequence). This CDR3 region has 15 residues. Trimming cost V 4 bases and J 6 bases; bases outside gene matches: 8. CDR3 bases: TGTGCCAGCAGCGGGACAGGGGGGTCTATCTCTGAAGCTTTCTTT. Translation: CASSGTGGSISEAFF.

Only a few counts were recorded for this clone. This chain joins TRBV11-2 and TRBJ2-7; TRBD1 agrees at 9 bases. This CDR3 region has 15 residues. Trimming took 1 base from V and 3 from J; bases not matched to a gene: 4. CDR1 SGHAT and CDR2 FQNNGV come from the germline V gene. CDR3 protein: CASSLGTGEGYEQYF. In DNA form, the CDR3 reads TGTGCCAGCAGCTTAGGGACAGGGGAGGGCTACGAGCAGTACTTC. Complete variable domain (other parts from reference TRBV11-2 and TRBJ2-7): EAGVAQSPRYKIIEKRQSVAFWCNPISGHATLYWYQQILGQGPKLLIQFQNNGVVDDSQLPKDRFSAERLKGVDSTLKIQPAKLEDSAVYLCASSLGTGEGYEQYFGPGTRLTVT.

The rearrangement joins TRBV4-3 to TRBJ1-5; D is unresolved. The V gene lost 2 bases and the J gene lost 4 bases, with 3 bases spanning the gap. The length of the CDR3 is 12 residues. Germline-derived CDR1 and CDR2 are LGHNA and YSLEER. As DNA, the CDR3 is TGCGCCAGCAGCCAACCGAATCAGCCCCAGCATTTT. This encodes CASSQPNQPQHF.

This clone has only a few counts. The CDR3 DNA reads as TGTGCCAGCAGCTTAAGGGGAGAGACCCAGTACTTC. Its translation is CASSLRGETQYF. The chain combines TRBV11-2 with TRBJ2-5, with D possibly being TRBD1 (5 bases). CDR3 length: 12 residues. The V gene's germline CDR1 is SGHAT and CDR2 FQNNGV. V lost 2 bases to trimming and J lost 4 bases, with 5 bases between them.

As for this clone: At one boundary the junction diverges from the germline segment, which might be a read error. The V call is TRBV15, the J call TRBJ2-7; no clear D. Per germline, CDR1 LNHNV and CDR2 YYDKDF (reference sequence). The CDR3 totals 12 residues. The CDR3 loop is CATSRDDGRGLF. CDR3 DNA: TGTGCCACCAGCAGAGACGACGGAAGAGGCCTCTTC. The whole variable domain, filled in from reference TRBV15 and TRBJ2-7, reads DAMVIQNPRYQVTQFGKPVTLSCSQTLNHNVMYWYQQKSSQAPKLLFHYYDKDFNNEADTPDNFQSRRPNTSFCFLDIRSPGLGDTAMYLCATSRDDGRGLFGPGTRLTVT.

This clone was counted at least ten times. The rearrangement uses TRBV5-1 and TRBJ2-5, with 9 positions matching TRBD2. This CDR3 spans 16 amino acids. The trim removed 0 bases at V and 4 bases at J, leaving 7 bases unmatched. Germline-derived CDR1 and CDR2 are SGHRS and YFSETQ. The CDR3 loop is CASSLEASGMGETQYF. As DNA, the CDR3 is TGCGCCAGCAGCTTGGAGGCTAGCGGGATGGGAGAGACCCAGTACTTC.

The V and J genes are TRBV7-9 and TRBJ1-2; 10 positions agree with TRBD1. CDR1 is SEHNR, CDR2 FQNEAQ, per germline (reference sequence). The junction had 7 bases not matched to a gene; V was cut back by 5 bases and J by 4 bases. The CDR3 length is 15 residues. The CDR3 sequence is CASSPLGTGVYGYTF. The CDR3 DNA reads TGTGCCAGCAGCCCACTTGGGACAGGGGTCTATGGCTACACCTTC.

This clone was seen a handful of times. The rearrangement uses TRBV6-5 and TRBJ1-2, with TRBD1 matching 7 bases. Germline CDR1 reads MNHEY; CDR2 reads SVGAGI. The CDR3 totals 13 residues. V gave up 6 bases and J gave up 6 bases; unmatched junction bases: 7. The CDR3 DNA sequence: TGTGCCAGCAGACCCGACAGGGAAGATGGCTACACCTTC. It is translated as CASRPDREDGYTF.

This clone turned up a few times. The CDR3 region is CASSGEEFQPQHF. The CDR3, as DNA: TGTGCCAGCAGTGGGGAGGAGTTTCAGCCCCAGCATTTT. This rearrangement joins TRBV6-1 to TRBJ1-5; D ambiguous. The germline CDR1 and CDR2 sequences are MNHNS and SASEGT. Trimming left V 4 bases short and J 6 bases short, with 10 bases between. This CDR3 has 13 amino acids.

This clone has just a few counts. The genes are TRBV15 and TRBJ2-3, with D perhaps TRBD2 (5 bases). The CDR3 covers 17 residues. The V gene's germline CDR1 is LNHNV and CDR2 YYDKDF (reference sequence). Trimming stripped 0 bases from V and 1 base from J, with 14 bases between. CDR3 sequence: CATSRDNGVGGTDTQYF. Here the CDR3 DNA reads TGTGCCACCAGCAGAGATAATGGGGTGGGAGGCACAGATACGCAGTATTTT.

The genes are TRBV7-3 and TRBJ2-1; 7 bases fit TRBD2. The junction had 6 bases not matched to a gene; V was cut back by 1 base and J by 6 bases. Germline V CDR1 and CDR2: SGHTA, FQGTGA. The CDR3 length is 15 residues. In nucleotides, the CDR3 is TGTGCCAGCAGCTTAAACGCGGGAGTAGGCAATGAGCAGTTCTTC. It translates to CASSLNAGVGNEQFF.

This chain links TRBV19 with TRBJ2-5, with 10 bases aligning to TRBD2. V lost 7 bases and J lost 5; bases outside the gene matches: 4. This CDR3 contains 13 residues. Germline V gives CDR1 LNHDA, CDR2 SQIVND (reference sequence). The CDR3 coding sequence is TGTGCCAGTACCGGAGCGGGAGGGGAGACCCAGTACTTC. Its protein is CASTGAGGETQYF.

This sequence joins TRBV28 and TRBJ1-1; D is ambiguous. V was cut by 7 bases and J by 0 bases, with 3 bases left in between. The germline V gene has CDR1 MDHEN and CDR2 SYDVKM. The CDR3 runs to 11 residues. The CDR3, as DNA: TGTGCCAGCAACATGAACACTGAAGCTTTCTTT. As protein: CASNMNTEAFF.

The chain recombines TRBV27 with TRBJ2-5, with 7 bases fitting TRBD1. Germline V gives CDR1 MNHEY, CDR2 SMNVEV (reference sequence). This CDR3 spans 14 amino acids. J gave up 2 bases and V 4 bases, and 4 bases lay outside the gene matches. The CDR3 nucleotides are TGTGCCAGCAGTTCGGGACAGATGCAAGAGACCCAGTACTTC. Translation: CASSSGQMQETQYF.

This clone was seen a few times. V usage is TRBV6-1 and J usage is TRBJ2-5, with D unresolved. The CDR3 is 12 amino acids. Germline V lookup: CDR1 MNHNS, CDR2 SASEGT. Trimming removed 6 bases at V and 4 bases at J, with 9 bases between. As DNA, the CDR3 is TGTGCCAGCAGCCTCTCTAGAGAGACCCAGTACTTC. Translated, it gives CASSLSRETQYF.

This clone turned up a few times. The CDR3, as DNA: TGTGCCAGCAGCCCTTCCCTCGGGGAGCTGTTTTTT. This translates into CASSPSLGELFF. This chain connects TRBV4-2 to TRBJ2-2; D remains unclear. This CDR3 spans 12 amino acids. V was shortened by 4 bases and J by 7 bases, with 7 bases between the two germline ends. Germline V lookup: CDR1 LGHNA, CDR2 YNFKEQ.

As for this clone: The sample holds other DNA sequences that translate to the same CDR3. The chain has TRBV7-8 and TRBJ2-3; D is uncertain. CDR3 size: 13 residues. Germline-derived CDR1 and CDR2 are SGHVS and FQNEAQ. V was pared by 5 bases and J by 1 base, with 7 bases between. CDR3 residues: CASSLGRTDTQYF. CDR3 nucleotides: TGTGCCAGCAGCCTAGGGCGCACAGATACGCAGTATTTT.

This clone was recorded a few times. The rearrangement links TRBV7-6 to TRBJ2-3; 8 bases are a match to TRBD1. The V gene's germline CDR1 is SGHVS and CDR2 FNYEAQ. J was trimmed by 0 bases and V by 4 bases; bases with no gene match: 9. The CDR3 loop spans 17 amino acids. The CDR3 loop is CASSSLTQGASTDTQYF. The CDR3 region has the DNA TGTGCCAGCAGCTCCCTCACCCAGGGGGCAAGCACAGATACGCAGTATTTT.

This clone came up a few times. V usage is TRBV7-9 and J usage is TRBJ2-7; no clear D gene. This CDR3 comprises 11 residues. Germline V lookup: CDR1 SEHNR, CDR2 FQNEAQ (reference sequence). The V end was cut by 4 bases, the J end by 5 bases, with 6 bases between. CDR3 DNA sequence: TGTGCCAGCAGCTCGGTCAACGAGCAGTACTTC. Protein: CASSSVNEQYF.